Listed here are 13 T cell receptor beta chains from one sample, sequenced in a study of shared clonotypes between healthy human individuals. Sequencing was performed with immunoSEQ multiplex PCR; in TCRdb, only in-frame clones are kept and a portion is missing. The sample contains 2 million to 2.5 million clones, roughly 95% of which appear only once. Sequenced: naive CD4+ T cells sorted from blood. Subset meaning: CD45RA+ positively selected. These TCRs come from a man between 18 and 29 years old in good health.

This clone appeared a few times. The chain employs TRBV19 and TRBJ1-6; 7 bases line up with TRBD1. There are 14 residues in the CDR3. Germline CDR1 is LNHDA and CDR2 is SQIVND (reference sequence). The ends lost 2 bases at V and 5 bases at J; junction bases unmatched: 0. The CDR3 nucleotides are TGTGCCAGTAGTATACAGGGGGATAATTCACCCCTCCACTTT. Encoded protein: CASSIQGDNSPLHF.

This chain joins TRBV9 and TRBJ2-3; tentative D call: TRBD1 (5 bases). The CDR3 extends over 17 amino acids. The V end was cut by 2 bases, the J end by 1 base, with 17 bases between. Germline CDR1 and CDR2: SGDLS and YYNGEE. The CDR3 here is CASSVSPGRARTDTQYF. The CDR3 nucleotides are TGTGCCAGCAGCGTTAGCCCGGGCAGGGCCCGCACAGATACGCAGTATTTT.

V usage is TRBV2 and J usage is TRBJ1-1, with 10 positions matching TRBD1. J gave up 0 bases and V 6 bases, and 7 bases lay outside the gene matches. The CDR3 is made up of 16 amino acids. Germline V gives CDR1 SNHLY, CDR2 FYNNEI. The CDR3 nucleotides are TGTGCCAGCAGAGGGGACAGGGGCTTTATGAACACTGAAGCTTTCTTT. This gives the protein CASRGDRGFMNTEAFF.

The gene calls are TRBV2 and TRBJ2-7; D is possibly TRBD1 (6 bases). V lost 2 bases and J 3 bases, leaving 17 bases between the germline ends. There are 16 residues in the CDR3. Germline V CDR1 and CDR2: SNHLY, FYNNEI. The CDR3 spells CASSERGGRSLYEQYF. DNA for the CDR3: TGTGCCAGCAGTGAACGTGGGGGCCGATCACTCTACGAGCAGTACTTC. Full variable domain (outside the CDR3, taken from reference TRBV2 and TRBJ2-7): EPEVTQTPSHQVTQMGQEVILRCVPISNHLYFYWYRQILGQKVEFLVSFYNNEISEKSEIFDDQFSVERPDGSNFTLKIRSTKLEDSAMYFCASSERGGRSLYEQYFGPGTRLTVT.

The chain is built from TRBV5-1 and TRBJ2-7; no clear D gene. Germline V CDR1 and CDR2: SGHRS, YFSETQ. This CDR3 comprises 14 residues. Trimming cost V 4 bases and J 0 bases, with 11 bases left between them. CDR3 sequence (DNA): TGCGCCAGCAGCCAAGACACGAACTCCTACGAGCAGTACTTC. It encodes CASSQDTNSYEQYF.

The chain has TRBV5-4 and TRBJ2-7; the D gene is possibly TRBD2 (7 bases). CDR1 is SGHNT, CDR2 YYREEE, per germline (reference sequence). The CDR3 length is 14 residues. Trimming took 5 bases from V and 2 from J, leaving 14 bases between them. CDR3 in amino acids: CASRPGEGAYEQYF. As DNA, the CDR3 is TGTGCCAGCAGACCGGGGGAGGGGGCCTACGAGCAGTACTTC.

DNA for the CDR3: TGTGCCAGCAGTTTCAGAGGGCAGGGGAGCACAGATACGCAGTATTTT. The encoded protein is CASSFRGQGSTDTQYF. The V gene is TRBV2, the J gene TRBJ2-3, with a weak D call TRBD1 (6 bases). V lost 5 bases to trimming and J lost 0 bases, with 15 bases between them. The V gene's germline CDR1 is SNHLY and CDR2 FYNNEI. CDR3 length: 16 amino acids.

The chain links TRBV11-2 to TRBJ2-7; TRBD2 agrees at 10 bases. V shed 2 bases, J shed 0 bases, and the junction held 7 bases outside the gene matches. Germline CDR1 reads SGHAT; CDR2 reads FQNNGV. This CDR3 is 17 amino acids long. In nucleotides, the CDR3 is TGTGCCAGCAGCTTAATTAGCGGGAGGTGGGGCTCCTACGAGCAGTACTTC. It codes for CASSLISGRWGSYEQYF.

This chain links TRBV19 with TRBJ1-5; maybe TRBD1 (5 bases). CDR1 LNHDA and CDR2 SQIVND come from the germline V gene (reference sequence). The CDR3 is 15 amino acids. Between the trimmed V and J ends, which lost 6 bases and 1 base, there was a span of 13 bases. CDR3 nucleotides: TGTGCCAGTAGACCCCTGGGACTGAGCAATCAGCCCCAGCATTTT. Protein: CASRPLGLSNQPQHF.

The chain combines TRBV7-9 with TRBJ1-1; 7 bases fit TRBD1. This CDR3 has 14 residues. In germline, CDR1 is SEHNR, CDR2 FQNEAQ (reference sequence). The trim removed 5 bases at V and 1 base at J, leaving 4 bases unmatched. The CDR3, as DNA: TGTGCCAGCAGCCCCTGGACAGGGAACACTGAAGCTTTCTTT. The encoded protein is CASSPWTGNTEAFF.

V gene TRBV18 combines with J gene TRBJ2-1; D ambiguous. The CDR3 is made up of 13 amino acids. V was cut by 6 bases and J by 2 bases, with 8 bases left in between. Germline CDR1 is KGHSH and CDR2 is LQKENI. The CDR3 region is CASSFDAYNEQFF. CDR3 DNA sequence: TGTGCCAGCTCCTTCGACGCCTACAATGAGCAGTTCTTC.

The chain couples TRBV27 to TRBJ2-3; D is possibly TRBD1 (5 bases). The length of the CDR3 is 13 residues. Germline-derived CDR1 and CDR2 are MNHEY and SMNVEV (reference sequence). The ends were cut back, 5 bases at V and 4 bases at J, with 10 bases in the middle. CDR3 residues: CASSRGNSDTQYF. Here the CDR3 DNA reads TGTGCCAGCAGTAGGGGTAACTCAGATACGCAGTATTTT.

This chain connects TRBV5-6 to TRBJ1-2, with TRBD1 matching 9 bases. The CDR3 runs 12 residues. The germline V gene has CDR1 SGHDT and CDR2 YYEEEE. After removal of 5 bases from V and 8 bases from J, the junction contained 4 bases not matched to a gene. For the CDR3, the DNA is TGTGCCAGCAGGAGGGACAGGGTGGGCTACACCTTC. Encoded protein: CASRRDRVGYTF.